This TCR beta chain was captured in a study of T cell repertoires in cytomegalovirus infection. Study in general: Newly reported HLA-C-restricted and thoroughly characterized HLA-B-restricted CMV epitopes were employed. From public TCR beta signatures came an indication of both CMV infection and matching HLA type.

This CDR3 region has 14 residues. Per germline, CDR1 SGHVS and CDR2 FQNEAQ. V lost 2 bases and J lost 2, with 8 bases in between. MiXCR, run by TCRdb on the reads, gives a single entry per CDR3 protein. This sample has about 55,000 distinct CDR3 sequences; more than 15% occur once, and the top ten carry 55% to 65%. As concerns this clonotype: Its antigen is unknown.

Study-wide results and limits: HLA-C-restricted TCR beta clonotypes specific for CMV led the ex vivo response.

V gene TRBV7-8 combines with J gene TRBJ2-3, with D unresolved. The sequencing used CD8+ T cells from cultured PBMCs, collected from culture after CMV antigen stimulation. The source is a human donor in good health (CMV status not recorded). Some clones in this sample may be carry-over from other donors' samples. CDR3: CASSLNAVTDTQYF. As DNA, the CDR3 is TGTGCCAGCAGCTTAAATGCAGTCACAGATACGCAGTATTTT.